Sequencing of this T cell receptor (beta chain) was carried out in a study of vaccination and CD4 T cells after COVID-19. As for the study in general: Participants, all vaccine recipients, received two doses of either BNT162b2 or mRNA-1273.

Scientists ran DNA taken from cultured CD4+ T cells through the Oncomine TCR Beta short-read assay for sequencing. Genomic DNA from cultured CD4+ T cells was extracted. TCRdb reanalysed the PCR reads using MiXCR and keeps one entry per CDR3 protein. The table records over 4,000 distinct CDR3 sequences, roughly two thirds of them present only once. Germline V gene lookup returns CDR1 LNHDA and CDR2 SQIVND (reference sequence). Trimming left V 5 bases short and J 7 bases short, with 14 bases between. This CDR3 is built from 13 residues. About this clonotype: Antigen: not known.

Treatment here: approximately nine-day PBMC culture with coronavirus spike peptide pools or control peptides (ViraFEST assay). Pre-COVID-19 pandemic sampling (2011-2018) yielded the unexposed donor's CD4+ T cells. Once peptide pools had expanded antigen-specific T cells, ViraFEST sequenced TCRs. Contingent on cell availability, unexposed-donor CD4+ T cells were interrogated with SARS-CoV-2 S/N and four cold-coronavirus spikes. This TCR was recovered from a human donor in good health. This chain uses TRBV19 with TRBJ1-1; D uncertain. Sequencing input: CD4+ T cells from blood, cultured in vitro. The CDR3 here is CASSLTRTHEAFF. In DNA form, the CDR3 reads TGTGCCAGTAGTTTGACTAGGACCCATGAAGCTTTCTTT.